The 8 T cell receptor beta chains listed next were all sequenced from one sample in a study of T cell changes during pregnancy in multiple sclerosis. Only in-frame clones appear in the TCRdb table, and some are missing; sequencing was by immunoSEQ multiplex PCR. The sample lists 65,000 to 85,000 clones, more than 80% occurring once. Sample: CD4+ T cells from peripheral blood mononuclear cells, taken before pregnancy. The receptors shown here come from a female donor with multiple sclerosis, enrolled in a pregnancy study.

J is TRBJ2-7 and V is TRBV28; D is unclear. Germline V lookup: CDR1 MDHEN, CDR2 SYDVKM. Trimming cost V 7 bases and J 5 bases, with 15 bases left between them. The CDR3 has 13 amino acids. CDR3 region: CASKGSLGHEQYF. DNA for the CDR3: TGTGCCAGCAAAGGCTCCTTGGGCCACGAGCAGTACTTC.

The CDR3 nucleotides read TGTGCCAGCAGTTTATCGCAGGGTATGAACACTGAAGCTTTCTTT. It codes for CASSLSQGMNTEAFF. This chain uses TRBV27 with TRBJ1-1; TRBD1 might be the D (5 bases). The V gene's germline CDR1 is MNHEY and CDR2 SMNVEV (reference sequence). CDR3 length: 15 residues. The ends were cut back, 0 bases at V and 0 bases at J, with 8 bases in the middle.

The chain has TRBV5-1 and TRBJ1-2; weak D call: TRBD1 (6 bases). Germline CDR1 reads SGHRS; CDR2 reads YFSETQ. The CDR3 runs to 16 residues. Between the trimmed V and J ends, which lost 0 bases and 1 base, there was a span of 13 bases. CDR3 bases: TGCGCCAGCAGCTTGGAAACGCCAGGGGTTAACTATGGCTACACCTTC. Translated: CASSLETPGVNYGYTF.

This clone showed up just a few times. The chain employs TRBV28 and TRBJ2-2, with TRBD1 matching over 7 bases. CDR1 and CDR2 (germline): MDHEN, SYDVKM. This CDR3 has 15 residues. V lost 5 bases, J lost 4 bases, and 7 bases stayed unmatched. This CDR3 is CASSPSQGFTGELFF. Here the CDR3 DNA reads TGTGCCAGCAGTCCTTCACAGGGGTTCACCGGGGAGCTGTTTTTT.

The table lists this clone with a count of one. This rearrangement joins TRBV10-2 to TRBJ2-3; 10 bases agree with TRBD2. Germline values: CDR1 WSHSY, CDR2 SAAADI. The J segment lost 5 bases and the V segment lost 7 bases, leaving 6 bases of the junction unmatched. CDR3 length: 14 amino acids. CDR3 sequence (DNA): TGCGCCAGCAAATCTAGCGGGAGTGGAGATACGCAGTATTTT. Translating gives CASKSSGSGDTQYF.

This rearrangement joins TRBV5-1 to TRBJ1-5; D remains ambiguous. Trimming cost V 4 bases and J 3 bases, with 14 bases left between them. The CDR3 is made up of 15 amino acids. CDR1 and CDR2 from the germline V gene are SGHRS and YFSETQ. The CDR3 DNA reads as TGCGCCAGCAGCCCCTCCCCGGGGAACAATCAGCCCCAGCATTTT. This translates into CASSPSPGNNQPQHF.

The CDR3, as DNA: TGCGCCAGCAGCTACACAGGGGGCGGGGGCACAGATACGCAGTATTTT. It yields the protein CASSYTGGGGTDTQYF. This sequence joins TRBV5-1 and TRBJ2-3; the match to TRBD1 covers 9 bases. The CDR3 totals 16 residues. The trim removed 3 bases at V and 1 base at J, leaving 6 bases unmatched. Germline assignment: CDR1 SGHRS and CDR2 YFSETQ.

The rearrangement links TRBV6-5 to TRBJ1-3; 7 bases align to TRBD1. V lost 8 bases, J lost 4 bases, and 8 bases stayed unmatched. CDR1 MNHEY and CDR2 SVGAGI come from the germline V gene. The length of the CDR3 is 14 residues. The CDR3 reads CASRSTGVGNTIYF. The CDR3 nucleotides are TGTGCCAGCCGTTCTACAGGGGTGGGAAACACCATATATTTT.